This T cell receptor (beta chain) stems from a study of blood T cell repertoires in COVID-19. Participants, about 18 to 90 years old, spanned under 25 US areas. This CDR3 spans 11 amino acids. Germline V CDR1 and CDR2: DFQATT, SNEGSKA (reference sequence). V was pared by 5 bases and J by 0 bases, with 5 bases between. The repertoire was sequenced with immunoSEQ multiplex PCR; TCRdb's copy has only in-frame clones and lacks some. The table includes approximately 260,000 clones, roughly 91% detected once. The TCR originated in a woman aged 55-70 years who had recovered from COVID-19. This chain connects TRBV20-1 to TRBJ2-7; D is uncertain. Sequenced sample: PBMCs or T cells enriched from blood (not recorded which). The CDR3 DNA is TGCAGTGCTCCCTTCTCCTACGAGCAGTACTTC. It codes for CSAPFSYEQYF.